The table lists the clone carrying this T cell receptor beta chain with a count of one. The data stem from a study of shared clonotypes between healthy human individuals. Study as a whole: A donor's plate count was three for CD4 naive and three for CD4 memory; CD8 naive had two and CD8 memory one.

Deep was the level at which the assay was run. About 33,000 T cell genomes (roughly 220 ng DNA) went into each sorted-subset replicate. Clones were read by immunoSEQ multiplex PCR, and TCRdb kept only the in-frame ones, dropping some. This sample yields about 960,000 clones, of which less than 85% are seen a single time; roughly 1.5% belongs to the top ten. The CDR3 has 14 residues. V gave up 5 bases and J gave up 4 bases; unmatched junction bases: 7. CDR1 is SNHLY, CDR2 FYNNEI, per germline. Sequenced: memory CD4+ T cells sorted from blood. Subset described: CD45RA-negative fraction. This chain joins TRBV2 and TRBJ2-5; 7 bases are shared with TRBD2. This receptor was taken from a young man in good health. The CDR3 reads CASSRTGGPETQYF. As DNA, the CDR3 is TGTGCCAGCAGTCGAACGGGGGGACCAGAGACCCAGTACTTC.